This T cell receptor beta chain came from a study of shared clonotypes between healthy human individuals. V lost 3 bases, J lost 7 bases, and 2 bases stayed unmatched. The germline gives CDR1 SGHRS, CDR2 YFSETQ. The CDR3 spans 13 residues. On this clone: The sample contains more than one DNA sequence encoding this CDR3.

The assay was immunoSEQ multiplex PCR, and TCRdb's table has in-frame clones only and misses some. This table has 2.3 million or so clones, 90% to 95% appearing once. The sample was naive CD4+ T cells from PBMCs. Subset noted: CD45RA+ positively selected. This TCR came from a man aged 18 to 29 in good health. Some clones in this sample may be carry-over from other donors' samples. This chain uses TRBV5-1 with TRBJ1-2, with 11 bases lining up with TRBD1. The CDR3: CASSSGTGGGYTF. The CDR3 region has the DNA TGCGCCAGCAGCTCGGGGACAGGGGGTGGCTACACCTTC.